This T cell receptor beta chain was sequenced in a study of beta chain features in type 1 diabetes. The investigators reverse transcribed all of the isolated RNA, so they sequenced expressed TCRB transcripts. TCRdb's table, derived via immunoSEQ multiplex PCR, lists solely in-frame clones and lacks some. The sample has 200,000 to 300,000 clones, roughly a tenth seen once. Trimming cost V 0 bases and J 1 base, with 6 bases left between them. Germline CDR1 MNHNY, CDR2 SVGAGI (reference sequence). This CDR3 contains 14 residues. Points on this clone: The target antigen is unknown.

Whole-study results and caveats: Significant though moderate, a shortening of TCRB CDR3s appeared in all four CD4+ subsets of Type 1 diabetes patients. Whether HLA type affects TCRB rearrangement stayed undetermined in the present work.

This sequence was found in a young man with type 1 diabetes. The V and J genes are TRBV6-6 and TRBJ1-1; TRBD1 is a possible D gene (5 bases). Input material: naive CD4+ T cells from blood. The CDR3 bases are TGTGCCAGCAGTTACTCAGGGGAGAACACTGAAGCTTTCTTT. Translating it yields CASSYSGENTEAFF.